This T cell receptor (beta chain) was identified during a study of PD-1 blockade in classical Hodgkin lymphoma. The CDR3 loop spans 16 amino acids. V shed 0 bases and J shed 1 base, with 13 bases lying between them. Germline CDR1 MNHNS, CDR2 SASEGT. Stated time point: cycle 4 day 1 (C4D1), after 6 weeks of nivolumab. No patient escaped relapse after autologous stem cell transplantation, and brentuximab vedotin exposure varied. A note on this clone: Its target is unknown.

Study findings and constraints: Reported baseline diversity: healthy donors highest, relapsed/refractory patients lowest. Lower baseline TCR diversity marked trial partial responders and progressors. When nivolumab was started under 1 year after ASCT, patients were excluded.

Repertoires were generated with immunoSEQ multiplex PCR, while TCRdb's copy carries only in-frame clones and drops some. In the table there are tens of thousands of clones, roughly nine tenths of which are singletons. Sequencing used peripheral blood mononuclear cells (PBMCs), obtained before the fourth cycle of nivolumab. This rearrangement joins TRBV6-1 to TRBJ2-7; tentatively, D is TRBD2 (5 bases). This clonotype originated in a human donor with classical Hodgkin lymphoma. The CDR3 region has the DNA TGTGCCAGCAGTGAAGCGAGGGTAGCGCTATCCTACGAGCAGTACTTC. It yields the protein CASSEARVALSYEQYF.